This T cell receptor beta chain stems from a study of cytomegalovirus exposure and HLA in healthy donors. The PCR ran on 60 Vbeta and 13 Jbeta primers. The method was immunoSEQ multiplex PCR; TCRdb's version includes in-frame clones alone and lacks a portion of them. This table holds about 130,000 clones, over 60% found once. Despite likely unrecorded immune exposures, the donors were nominally healthy at the time of sampling. The ends lost 9 bases at V and 1 base at J; junction bases unmatched: 0. CDR3 length: 13 amino acids. Looked up from germline, CDR1 is SGHVS and CDR2 is FQNEAQ. Sequencing was performed on PBMCs. The V call is TRBV7-8, the J call TRBJ2-3; 11 bases line up with TRBD2. The source is a human donor in good health. CDR3 amino acids: CARGLAGTDTQYF. In DNA form, the CDR3 reads TGTGCCAGGGGACTAGCGGGCACAGATACGCAGTATTTT.